Listed below are T cell receptor beta chains from one sample, sequenced in a study of early stage breast cancer tumors. Method: immunoSEQ multiplex PCR; TCRdb's copy keeps in-frame clones and lacks some. This repertoire shows around 31,000 clones, 70% to 75% found once; its top ten account for 10%. The sample was breast tumor tissue. The receptors come from a young adult with breast cancer. Each CDR3 is given with its conserved first and last residue. The D gene is left open where the match is weak. Some rows mark clone size as missing; the rest say once, few, many or name a class of expanded clone.

15,few,NA,TRBV7-2,TRBJ1-2,TGTGCCAGCAGCTTTTCCACCGGGCTGAACTATGGCTACACCTTC,CASSFSTGLNYGYTF
15,NA,TRBD2,TRBV7-2,TRBJ2-3,TGTGCCAGCAGCCCAACCACAGGAAGACTAGCGGCGGGATATTTT,CASSPTTGRLAAGYF
15,once,TRBD1,TRBV7-8,TRBJ2-7,TGTGCCAGCAGCCCACTGGGACAGGGTCTTTACGAGCAGTACTTC,CASSPLGQGLYEQYF
14,NA,NA,TRBV19,TRBJ1-5,TGTGCCAGTAGTAGCGGGGGGCTCAATCAGCCCCAGCATTTT,CASSSGGLNQPQHF
12,NA,TRBD2,TRBV7-2,TRBJ2-7,TGTGCCAGCAGCCCCGGGGGGTACGAGCAGTACTTC,CASSPGGYEQYF
16,NA,NA,TRBV5-1,TRBJ2-3,TGCGCCAGCAGCTTGGCCATGGACGGCCTTGCAGATACGCAGTATTTT,CASSLAMDGLADTQYF
13,few,NA,TRBV18,TRBJ1-2,TGTGCCAGCTCACCCCGCAAGGGAGAGGGCTACACCTTC,CASSPRKGEGYTF
16,NA,TRBD2,TRBV25-1,TRBJ2-1,TGTGCCAGCAGTAGCGGGAGGGATTACTCCTACAATGAGCAGTTCTTC,CASSSGRDYSYNEQFF
16,once,TRBD2,TRBV7-3,TRBJ2-2,TGTGCCAGCAGCTTTACTAGCGGGGTTAACACCGGGGAGCTGTTTTTT,CASSFTSGVNTGELFF
16,NA,NA,TRBV6-6,TRBJ2-7,TGTGCCAGCAGTTACCTAAGCGGGCGGAGCTCCTACGAGCAGTACTTC,CASSYLSGRSSYEQYF
15,NA,NA,TRBV23-1,TRBJ1-6,TGCGCCAGCAGTCGTGAGACAGGTGAATGGTCACCCCTCCACTTT,CASSRETGEWSPLHF
13,NA,NA,TRBV27,TRBJ2-1,TGTGCCAGCAGTTTATTGGACGAGAATGAGCAGTTCTTC,CASSLLDENEQFF
14,NA,NA,TRBV5-4,TRBJ2-5,TGTGCCAGCAGCTTGTCCACCAACCAAGAGACCCAGTACTTC,CASSLSTNQETQYF
10,NA,NA,TRBV28,TRBJ2-7,TGTGCCAGCAGTTTCAGGAGGCAGTACTTC,CASSFRRQYF
13,NA,NA,TRBV27,TRBJ2-1,TGTGCCAGCAGTTACCGGGCCCTTAATGAGCAGTTCTTC,CASSYRALNEQFF
14,once,TRBD1,TRBV5-1,TRBJ1-2,TGCGCCAGCAGCCCCATAGGGACAGGGTTTCTTAGCACCTTC,CASSPIGTGFLSTF
16,NA,TRBD1,TRBV30,TRBJ1-4,TGTGCCTGGGCTGCAGGACAGGGTGGTTTTAATGAAAAACTGTTTTTT,CAWAAGQGGFNEKLFF
13,NA,NA,TRBV19,TRBJ1-1,TGTGCCTCCGGGGAGTTCATGAACACTGAAGCTTTCTTT,CASGEFMNTEAFF
12,once,TRBD1,TRBV29-1,TRBJ1-1,TGCAGCGTCGGTCGGACAGGGGAGCGAGCTTTCTTT,CSVGRTGERAFF
13,NA,NA,TRBV25-1,TRBJ2-7,TGTGCCAGCAGTAAATGGGAGACCTACGAGCAGTACTTC,CASSKWETYEQYF
16,NA,NA,TRBV18,TRBJ1-5,TGTGCCAGCTCACCGTCGCAGGGGAGAAGCAATCAGCCCCAGCATTTT,CASSPSQGRSNQPQHF
21,NA,NA,TRBV18,TRBJ2-2,TGTGCCAGCTCACCCCTCCAATATTCTGGGACCGAGAAGGAGAACACCGGGGAGCTGTTTTTT,CASSPLQYSGTEKENTGELFF
13,NA,NA,TRBV5-6,TRBJ2-7,TGTGCCAGCAGCCGCCCACAGGCCTACGAGCAGTACTTC,CASSRPQAYEQYF
14,NA,TRBD2,TRBV9,TRBJ2-3,TGTGCCAGCAGCGGCCTGGGGGGGGCAGATACGCAGTATTTT,CASSGLGGADTQYF
19,NA,TRBD2,TRBV14,TRBJ2-5,TGTGCCAGCAGCTCCACGGCCGCGGGAGGGATTCGGGGGAAAGAGACCCAGTACTTC,CASSSTAAGGIRGKETQYF
16,NA,NA,TRBV14,TRBJ2-1,TGTGCCAGCAGCCGAGATGGGAGAGCTTCCTACAATGAGCAGTTCTTC,CASSRDGRASYNEQFF
13,NA,NA,TRBV11-3,TRBJ1-3,TGTGCCAGCAGCACAGGATCCGGAAACACCATATATTTT,CASSTGSGNTIYF
17,NA,TRBD1,TRBV19,TRBJ1-4,TGTGCCAGTACCGGGACAGGGTGGGAAGGCACTAATGAAAAACTGTTTTTT,CASTGTGWEGTNEKLFF
16,NA,TRBD1,TRBV12-5,TRBJ2-5,TGTGCTAGTGGCCCACCTCGACAGGGGTTTCAAGAGACCCAGTACTTC,CASGPPRQGFQETQYF
13,few,NA,TRBV4-1,TRBJ1-1,TGCGCCAGCAGCCAATTTGGGTTTCCTGAAGCTTTCTTT,CASSQFGFPEAFF
12,NA,NA,TRBV6-1,TRBJ1-2,TGTGCCAGCAGTGAAATAGCAGAAACCCTTTCCTTC,CASSEIAETLSF
15,few,TRBD2,TRBV9,TRBJ2-7,TGTGCCAGCAGCGTAGATCTAGCGGGGAACTACGAGCAGTACTTC,CASSVDLAGNYEQYF
14,NA,TRBD2,TRBV5-4,TRBJ2-1,TGTGCCAGCACGTATAGCGGGAGGGACAATGAGCAGTTCTTC,CASTYSGRDNEQFF
15,NA,TRBD1,TRBV7-9,TRBJ1-1,TGTGCCAGCAGCTCCAGGGGGGTGCCGAACACTGAAGCTTTCTTT,CASSSRGVPNTEAFF
16,NA,NA,TRBV23-1,TRBJ1-1,TGCGCCAGCAGAGAAAAGGATCGACAGGAAAACACTGAAGCTTTCTTT,CASREKDRQENTEAFF
14,once,TRBD1,TRBV2,TRBJ1-1,TGTGCCAGCCTCTTCGGCACAGGGGGCACTGAAGCTTTCTTT,CASLFGTGGTEAFF
13,few,NA,TRBV6-6,TRBJ1-2,TGTGCCAGCAGGAACGACACCTTCTATGGCTACACCTTC,CASRNDTFYGYTF
14,few,NA,TRBV19,TRBJ1-5,TGTGCCAGTAGTTCAGGGACTGATTATCAGCCCCAGCATTTT,CASSSGTDYQPQHF
13,medium-sized,NA,TRBV19,TRBJ1-2,TGTGCCAGTAGTCACCAGGGGTTTAATGGCTACACCTTC,CASSHQGFNGYTF
15,NA,NA,TRBV19,TRBJ1-5,TGTGCCAGTAGTGGAGGACATGGCCCCAATCAGCCCCAGCATTTT,CASSGGHGPNQPQHF
13,NA,NA,TRBV19,TRBJ1-5,TGTGCCAGTAGTCCGGCTGTTCATCAGCCCCAGCATTTT,CASSPAVHQPQHF
14,NA,TRBD1,TRBV9,TRBJ2-7,TGTGCCAGCAGCGTATTCCAGGGGGTAGGAGAGCAGTACTTC,CASSVFQGVGEQYF
14,NA,NA,TRBV19,TRBJ1-4,TGTGCCAGTAGTATCCAGGGTAGAGGCGAAAAACTGTTTTTT,CASSIQGRGEKLFF
17,NA,NA,TRBV7-6,TRBJ2-5,TGTGCCAGCAGCAACGGATTTTACGGGCAACTGGGGGAGACCCAGTACTTC,CASSNGFYGQLGETQYF
14,NA,TRBD1,TRBV7-9,TRBJ2-7,TGTGCCAGCAGCTCGACAGGGGCAGAGAACGAGCAGTACTTC,CASSSTGAENEQYF
15,NA,TRBD2,TRBV7-2,TRBJ2-3,TGTGCCAGCAGCCTCCCGACTAGCGGGAGCGATACGCAGTATTTT,CASSLPTSGSDTQYF
15,NA,NA,TRBV11-2,TRBJ2-7,TGTGCCAGCAGCTTATTAGGCAGGGCCTCCTACGAGCAGTACTTC,CASSLLGRASYEQYF
15,NA,NA,TRBV7-2,TRBJ2-7,TGTGCCAGCAGCTTAGGGGCTCACATCCCCTACGAGCAGTACTTC,CASSLGAHIPYEQYF
18,NA,NA,TRBV12-2,TRBJ1-5,TGTGCAAGTCGCTTACCCCGAGGACGCCTCGAAGGCAATCAGCCCCAGCATTTT,CASRLPRGRLEGNQPQHF
17,few,NA,TRBV7-7,TRBJ2-3,TGTGCTAGCAGCTTAGGACCGGGACAAGAGTACACAGATACGCAGTATTTT,CASSLGPGQEYTDTQYF
14,NA,NA,TRBV7-2,TRBJ2-2,TGTGCCAGCAGTCTTTCCGGGACCACCGGGGAGCTGTTTTTT,CASSLSGTTGELFF